These 20 T cell receptor beta chains originate from one sample sequenced in a study of shared clonotypes between healthy human individuals. Clones were read by immunoSEQ multiplex PCR, and TCRdb kept only the in-frame ones, dropping some. The sample has 2 million to 2.5 million clones, under 95% seen once. The source material was naive CD4+ T cells from PBMCs. The sample's subset: CD45RA+ positively selected. The receptors shown here come from a man younger than 35 in good health. Some clones in this sample may be carry-over from other donors' samples.

About this clone: The sample has other DNA sequences that encode this CDR3 too. The V call is TRBV5-1, the J call TRBJ2-7; perhaps TRBD1 as D (6 bases). Trimming pared 4 bases from V and 0 bases from J, leaving 14 bases between. The CDR3 loop spans 15 amino acids. Germline V gives CDR1 SGHRS, CDR2 YFSETQ. The CDR3 loop is CASSPGDRSSYEQYF. DNA for the CDR3: TGCGCCAGCAGCCCAGGAGACAGGAGCTCCTACGAGCAGTACTTC.

The chain links TRBV18 to TRBJ2-3; 13 nucleotides agree with TRBD2. Trimming at V came to 2 bases and at J to 4 bases, leaving 6 bases not matched to a gene. This CDR3 is 17 amino acids long. CDR1 is KGHSH, CDR2 LQKENI, per germline. The CDR3 coding sequence is TGTGCCAGCTCACCAATTCTACTAGCGGGAGGGCCAGATACGCAGTATTTT. Translating it yields CASSPILLAGGPDTQYF. Complete variable domain (other parts from reference TRBV18 and TRBJ2-3): NAGVMQNPRHLVRRRGQEARLRCSPMKGHSHVYWYRQLPEEGLKFMVYLQKENIIDESGMPKERFSAEFPKEGPSILRIQQVVRGDSAAYFCASSPILLAGGPDTQYFGPGTRLTVL.

This clone was found once. The chain recombines TRBV7-3 with TRBJ2-1, with D possibly matching TRBD2 (6 bases). The ends were cut back, 5 bases at V and 1 base at J, with 15 bases in the middle. The germline CDR1 and CDR2 sequences are SGHTA and FQGTGA. The CDR3 totals 16 residues. This CDR3 reads CASSLTGTSSYNEQFF. In DNA, the CDR3 is TGTGCCAGCAGCCTCACCGGGACTTCATCCTACAATGAGCAGTTCTTC.

The CDR3 DNA sequence: TGTGCCAGCAGCTTAGCCGGGACTAGCCAAGAGACCCAGTACTTC. This encodes CASSLAGTSQETQYF. This chain uses TRBV11-1 with TRBJ2-5; 8 bases line up with TRBD2. J gave up 1 base and V 0 bases, and 1 base lay outside the gene matches. CDR3 length: 15 residues. Germline V gives CDR1 SGHAT, CDR2 FQDESV (reference sequence).

The chain links TRBV7-3 to TRBJ1-1; D gene ambiguous. This CDR3 has 13 residues. V was clipped by 3 bases and J by 3 bases, with 8 bases between them. The germline V gene has CDR1 SGHTA and CDR2 FQGTGA. CDR3 sequence (DNA): TGTGCCAGCAGCTTTAGTGTGGACACTGAAGCTTTCTTT. This translates into CASSFSVDTEAFF.

The chain has TRBV27 and TRBJ1-2; possible D gene TRBD1, 5 bases. V shed 5 bases and J shed 4 bases, with 17 bases lying between them. CDR3 length equals 15 residues. Germline assignment: CDR1 MNHEY and CDR2 SMNVEV (reference sequence). Here the CDR3 reads CASSPGGTNFYGYTF. CDR3 nucleotide sequence: TGTGCCAGCAGTCCCGGGGGGACGAATTTCTATGGCTACACCTTC.

About this clone: The sample carries other DNA sequences with the same CDR3. The V call is TRBV4-2, the J call TRBJ2-7, with TRBD2 as a possible D gene (6 bases). Looked up from germline, CDR1 is LGHNA and CDR2 is YNFKEQ. Trimming pared 1 base from V and 2 bases from J, leaving 12 bases between. The CDR3 extends over 15 amino acids. The CDR3 spells CASSQAGTAAYEQYF. CDR3 coding DNA: TGTGCCAGCAGCCAAGCCGGGACTGCCGCCTACGAGCAGTACTTC.

In nucleotides, the CDR3 is TGTGCCATCAGTGAGCCAGGCACCAACTCTGGAAACACCATATATTTT. It codes for CAISEPGTNSGNTIYF. V gene TRBV10-3 combines with J gene TRBJ1-3; D ambiguous. The V end lost 2 bases, the J end lost 0 bases, and 11 bases lay between the germline ends. The germline CDR1 and CDR2 sequences are ENHRY and SYGVKD. The CDR3 extends over 16 amino acids.

This chain links TRBV4-1 with TRBJ2-1; 8 nucleotides line up with TRBD2. The V gene's germline CDR1 is MGHRA and CDR2 YSYEKL. CDR3 length equals 16 residues. The ends lost 1 base at V and 2 bases at J; junction bases unmatched: 4. The CDR3 nucleotides read TGCGCCAGCAGCCAAGCAGTTAGCGGGACCTACAATGAGCAGTTCTTC. This gives the protein CASSQAVSGTYNEQFF.

Turning to this clone: Distinct nucleotide sequences in the sample also encode this CDR3. This chain joins TRBV7-2 and TRBJ2-3; a possible D gene is TRBD2 (6 bases). The CDR3 is 13 residues long. Germline assignment: CDR1 SGHTA and CDR2 FQGNSA. V was pared by 5 bases and J by 3 bases, with 9 bases between. The CDR3 DNA sequence: TGTGCCAGCAGCCCCGCGGGGACAGATACGCAGTATTTT. Translated: CASSPAGTDTQYF.

This clone appeared once. The rearrangement uses TRBV4-1 and TRBJ2-2, with D uncertain. This CDR3 region has 14 residues. Trimming stripped 8 bases from V and 3 bases from J, with 13 bases between. Per germline, CDR1 MGHRA and CDR2 YSYEKL. The CDR3: CASARGMDTGELFF. The CDR3 DNA reads as TGCGCCAGCGCGCGAGGTATGGACACCGGGGAGCTGTTTTTT.

This clone was detected once. The rearrangement links TRBV4-2 to TRBJ2-1; D gene uncertain. The CDR3 extends over 17 amino acids. The germline V gene encodes CDR1 LGHNA and CDR2 YNFKEQ. Deletions cut 4 bases from V and 1 base from J, with 17 bases between. CDR3 sequence: CASSRETSLASYNEQFF. Here the CDR3 DNA reads TGTGCCAGCAGCCGAGAGACCAGCCTTGCGTCCTACAATGAGCAGTTCTTC.

CDR3 sequence reads: CASSLESVTGELFF. The DNA of the CDR3 is TGTGCCAGCAGTTTAGAGTCAGTAACCGGGGAGCTGTTTTTT. The gene calls are TRBV27 and TRBJ2-2; D not certain. Looked up from germline, CDR1 is MNHEY and CDR2 is SMNVEV (reference sequence). V lost 2 bases to trimming and J lost 5 bases, with 9 bases between them. The CDR3 length is 14 residues.

CDR3 DNA: TGTGCCAGCAGTTACGCCTCCGGGGTTCAGCCCCAGCATTTT. It is translated as CASSYASGVQPQHF. The chain combines TRBV6-7 with TRBJ1-5; D is uncertain. TRBV6-7 qualifies as an ORF whose function is uncertain. Trimming pared 2 bases from V and 6 bases from J, leaving 11 bases between. The CDR3 extends over 14 amino acids.

A single count supports this clone. This chain connects TRBV27 to TRBJ1-5; D is unresolved. CDR3 length equals 14 residues. Trimming left V 2 bases short and J 6 bases short, with 11 bases between. The germline V gene encodes CDR1 MNHEY and CDR2 SMNVEV (reference sequence). The CDR3 region has the DNA TGTGCCAGCAGTTTAGCCCGGGCAATTCAGCCCCAGCATTTT. Amino acid sequence: CASSLARAIQPQHF.

This clone is a singleton in its sample. This sequence joins TRBV5-1 and TRBJ2-5; maybe TRBD1 (7 bases). This CDR3 is built from 14 residues. Trimming took 2 bases from V and 4 from J, leaving 12 bases between them. Germline CDR1 and CDR2: SGHRS and YFSETQ. The CDR3 DNA reads as TGCGCCAGCAGCTTCGGCAGGGGGGTAGAGACCCAGTACTTC. Translated: CASSFGRGVETQYF.

The chain recombines TRBV9 with TRBJ2-3, with 10 bases aligning to TRBD2. The CDR3 runs 14 residues. Germline trimming cut 4 bases from V and 8 bases from J; bases unmatched to any gene: 7. Per the germline V gene, CDR1 is SGDLS and CDR2 is YYNGEE. CDR3 amino acids: CASSPTGTSVTQYF. The CDR3 DNA reads TGTGCCAGCAGCCCGACCGGGACTAGCGTTACGCAGTATTTT.

The genes are TRBV27 and TRBJ1-5; no reliable D call. Trimming removed 6 bases at V and 3 bases at J, with 12 bases between. The germline gives CDR1 MNHEY, CDR2 SMNVEV (reference sequence). This CDR3 has 14 amino acids. The CDR3 nucleotides read TGTGCCAGCAGGGGAGCGGGGTCCAATCAGCCCCAGCATTTT. This sequence encodes CASRGAGSNQPQHF.

In DNA, the CDR3 is TGTGCCGGGGGACGGAGAGGGCTCTACGAGCAGTACTTC. Translating it yields CAGGRRGLYEQYF. The rearrangement links TRBV28 to TRBJ2-7; tentatively, D is TRBD1 or TRBD2 (5 bases each). Trimming pared 11 bases from V and 3 bases from J, leaving 17 bases between. Germline V gives CDR1 MDHEN, CDR2 SYDVKM. The CDR3 is made up of 13 amino acids.

The chain links TRBV25-1 to TRBJ2-3; D uncertain. Germline assignment: CDR1 MGHDK and CDR2 SYGVNS. The CDR3 is 9 amino acids. The CDR3 nucleotides read TGTGCAGAGTCAGATACGCAGTATTTT. Translating it yields CAESDTQYF.